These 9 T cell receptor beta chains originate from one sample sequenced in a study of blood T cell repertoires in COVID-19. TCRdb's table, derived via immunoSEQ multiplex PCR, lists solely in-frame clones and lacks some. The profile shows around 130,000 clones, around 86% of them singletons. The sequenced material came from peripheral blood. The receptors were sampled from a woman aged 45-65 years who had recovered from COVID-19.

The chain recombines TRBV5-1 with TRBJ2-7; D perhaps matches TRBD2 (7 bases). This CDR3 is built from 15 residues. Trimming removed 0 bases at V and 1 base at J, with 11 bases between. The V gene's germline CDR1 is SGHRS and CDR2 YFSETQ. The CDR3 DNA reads TGCGCCAGCAGCTTGGAGGGGGGGATATCCTACGAGCAGTACTTC. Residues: CASSLEGGISYEQYF.

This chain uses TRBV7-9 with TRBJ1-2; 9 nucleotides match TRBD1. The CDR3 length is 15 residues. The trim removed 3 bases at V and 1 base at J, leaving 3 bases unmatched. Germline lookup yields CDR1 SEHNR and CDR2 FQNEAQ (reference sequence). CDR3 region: CASSLPGQGNYGYTF. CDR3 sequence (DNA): TGTGCCAGCAGCTTGCCGGGACAGGGTAACTATGGCTACACCTTC.

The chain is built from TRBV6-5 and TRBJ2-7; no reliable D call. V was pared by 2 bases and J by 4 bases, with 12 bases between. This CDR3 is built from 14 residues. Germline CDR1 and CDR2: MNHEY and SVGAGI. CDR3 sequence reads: CASSYGREKYEQYF. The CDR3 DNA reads TGTGCCAGCAGTTACGGTAGAGAAAAATACGAGCAGTACTTC.

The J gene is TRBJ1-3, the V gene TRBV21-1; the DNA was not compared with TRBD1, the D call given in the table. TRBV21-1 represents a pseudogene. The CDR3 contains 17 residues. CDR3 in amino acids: CASSNRDRVVPGNTIYF. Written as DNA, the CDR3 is TGTGCCAGCAGCAACCGGGACAGGGTCGTTCCTGGAAACACCATATATTTT.

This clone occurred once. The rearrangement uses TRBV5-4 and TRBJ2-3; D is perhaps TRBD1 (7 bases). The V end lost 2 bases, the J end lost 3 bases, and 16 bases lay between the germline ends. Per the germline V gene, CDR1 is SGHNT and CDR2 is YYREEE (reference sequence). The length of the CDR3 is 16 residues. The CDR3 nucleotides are TGTGCCAGCAGCTTAGAACAGGGGAGGAGGACAGATACGCAGTATTTT. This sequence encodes CASSLEQGRRTDTQYF. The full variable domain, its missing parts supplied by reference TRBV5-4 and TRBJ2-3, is ETGVTQSPTHLIKTRGQQVTLRCSSQSGHNTVSWYQQALGQGPQFIFQYYREEENGRGNFPPRFSGLQFPNYSSELNVNALELDDSALYLCASSLEQGRRTDTQYFGPGTRLTVL.

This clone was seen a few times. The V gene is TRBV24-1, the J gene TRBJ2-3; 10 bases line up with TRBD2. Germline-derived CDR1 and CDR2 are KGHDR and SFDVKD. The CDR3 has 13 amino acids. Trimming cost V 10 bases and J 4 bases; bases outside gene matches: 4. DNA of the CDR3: TGTGCCACTGCTAGCGGGAGTGCAGATACGCAGTATTTT. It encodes CATASGSADTQYF.

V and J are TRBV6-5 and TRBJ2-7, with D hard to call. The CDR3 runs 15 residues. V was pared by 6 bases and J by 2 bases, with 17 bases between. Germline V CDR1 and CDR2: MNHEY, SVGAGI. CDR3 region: CASSQADITAYEQYF. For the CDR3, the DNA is TGTGCCAGCAGCCAGGCCGATATCACCGCCTACGAGCAGTACTTC.

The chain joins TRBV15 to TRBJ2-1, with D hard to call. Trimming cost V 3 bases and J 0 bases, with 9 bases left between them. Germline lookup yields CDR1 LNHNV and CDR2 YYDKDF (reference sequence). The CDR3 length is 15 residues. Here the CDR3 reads CATSRSISSYNEQFF. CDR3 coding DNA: TGTGCCACCAGCAGGTCAATTAGCTCCTACAATGAGCAGTTCTTC.

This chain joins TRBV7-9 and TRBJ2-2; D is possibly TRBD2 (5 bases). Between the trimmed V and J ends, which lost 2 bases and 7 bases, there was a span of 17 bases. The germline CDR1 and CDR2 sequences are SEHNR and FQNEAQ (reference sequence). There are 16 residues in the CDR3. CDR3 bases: TGTGCCAGCAGCTTAATTGGTGGGAGTTCGGTCGGGGAGCTGTTTTTT. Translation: CASSLIGGSSVGELFF.